The rows below give T cell receptor beta chains drawn from one sample of a study of shared clonotypes between healthy human individuals. The table came from immunoSEQ multiplex PCR; TCRdb's copy has only in-frame clones and leaves some out. The data contain about 1.1 million clones, roughly 77% of them seen just once; the ten biggest clones take up 0.7% to 0.95%. Sequencing used memory CD4+ T cells from PBMCs. These receptors all come from a man between 18 and 35 years old in good health. Some clones in this sample may be carry-over from other donors' samples. Each CDR3 is given with its conserved first and last residue. Fields, in order: D gene, clone size, J gene, V gene, CDR3 protein, CDR3 DNA. D genes are given only for firm matches. Clone size is stated in some rows and not others, as once, few, many or a class when expanded.

>.|many|TRBJ2-5|TRBV20-1
CSARERETQYF
TGCAGTGCTAGAGAGAGAGAGACCCAGTACTTC
>TRBD2|.|TRBJ2-5|TRBV18
CASSPLGLAGVPSQETQYF
TGTGCCAGCTCACCACTCGGATTAGCGGGAGTACCCAGCCAAGAGACCCAGTACTTC
>.|.|TRBJ1-3|TRBV27
CASSYAGSGNTIYF
TGTGCCAGCAGCTACGCGGGCTCTGGAAACACCATATATTTT
>.|.|TRBJ2-1|TRBV5-5
CASSPPRILYNEQFF
TGTGCCAGCAGCCCGCCCCGAATACTCTACAATGAGCAGTTCTTC
>.|.|TRBJ2-7|TRBV5-1
CASSLDGIPYEQYF
TGCGCCAGCAGCCTCGACGGGATCCCCTACGAGCAGTACTTC
>.|.|TRBJ2-3|TRBV12-5
CASGPGGTDTQYF
TGTGCTAGTGGCCCGGGGGGCACAGATACGCAGTATTTT
>.|.|TRBJ2-3|TRBV6-4
CASKVGAAADTQYF
TGTGCCAGCAAGGTAGGGGCGGCGGCGGATACGCAGTATTTT
>.|few|TRBJ2-7|TRBV19
CASSIRGDALTYEQYF
TGTGCCAGTAGTATAAGGGGGGACGCGCTTACCTACGAGCAGTACTTC
>.|.|TRBJ2-3|TRBV6-6
CASSFDSYSPPDTQYF
TGTGCCAGCAGTTTTGACTCATATTCCCCCCCAGATACGCAGTATTTT
>.|once|TRBJ1-2|TRBV9
CASSPRVGGAGYTF
TGTGCCAGCAGCCCCCGGGTGGGGGGCGCTGGCTACACCTTC
>TRBD2|.|TRBJ2-7|TRBV11-3
CASSQSGSSYEQYF
TGTGCCAGCAGCCAGAGCGGGAGCTCCTACGAGCAGTACTTC
>.|.|TRBJ1-5|TRBV15
CATSRGFGIDSNQPQHF
TGTGCCACCAGCAGAGGATTTGGTATCGATAGCAATCAGCCCCAGCATTTT
>TRBD2|.|TRBJ2-7|TRBV6-1
CASRELAGGSNEQYF
TGTGCCAGCAGAGAACTAGCGGGAGGGTCCAACGAGCAGTACTTC
>TRBD1|.|TRBJ2-5|TRBV27
CASSGGTGQETQYF
TGTGCCAGCAGCGGAGGGACAGGGCAAGAGACCCAGTACTTC
>.|.|TRBJ2-1|TRBV6-5
CASSYSGVTYNEQFF
TGTGCCAGCAGTTACTCGGGAGTAACCTACAATGAGCAGTTCTTC
>.|few|TRBJ2-2|TRBV27
CASSLNLSGELFF
TGTGCCAGCAGCTTAAACCTATCCGGGGAGCTGTTTTTT
>TRBD2|.|TRBJ2-2|TRBV4-2
CASSQVGSGSPGELFF
TGTGCCAGCAGCCAAGTTGGTAGCGGGAGCCCCGGGGAGCTGTTTTTT
>TRBD1|.|TRBJ2-7|TRBV6-1
CASSVPGQGPSGEQYF
TGTGCCAGCAGTGTCCCGGGACAGGGCCCCAGCGGCGAGCAGTACTTC
>TRBD1|.|TRBJ2-7|TRBV12-5
CASGRDSYEQYF
TGTGCTAGTGGCCGGGACAGCTACGAGCAGTACTTC
>.|.|TRBJ2-5|TRBV7-6
CASSPETYRGETQYF
TGTGCCAGCAGCCCTGAGACATATCGGGGAGAGACCCAGTACTTC
>.|.|TRBJ2-7|TRBV5-8
CASSFLNRAYEQYF
TGTGCCAGCAGCTTTCTTAACAGGGCATACGAGCAGTACTTC
>.|few|TRBJ2-7|TRBV11-2
CASSPTRVESYEQYF
TGTGCCAGCAGCCCAACACGAGTGGAATCCTACGAGCAGTACTTC
>TRBD1|.|TRBJ2-7|TRBV11-2
CASSPLGQGALGSYEQYF
TGTGCCAGCAGCCCCTTGGGACAGGGGGCTTTGGGCTCCTACGAGCAGTACTTC
>TRBD1|.|TRBJ2-2|TRBV29-1
CSGGTGRATGELFF
TGCAGCGGGGGGACAGGTAGGGCCACCGGGGAGCTGTTTTTT
>.|.|TRBJ2-7|TRBV30
CASKDLSRPYEQYF
TGTGCCTCCAAGGACCTATCCCGCCCCTACGAGCAGTACTTC
>.|.|TRBJ2-5|TRBV18
CASSPPGAGETQYF
TGTGCCAGCTCACCACCAGGGGCTGGGGAGACCCAGTACTTC
>TRBD1|.|TRBJ2-3|TRBV7-7
CASSLGQGGTDTQYF
TGTGCTAGCAGCTTAGGACAGGGGGGAACAGATACGCAGTATTTT
>.|.|TRBJ2-7|TRBV5-1
CASSLGGSGYEQYF
TGCGCCAGCAGCTTGGGCGGATCTGGGTACGAGCAGTACTTC
>.|.|TRBJ2-5|TRBV14
CASSQEGTQYF
TGTGCCAGCAGCCAAGAAGGGACCCAGTACTTC
>.|once|TRBJ2-1|TRBV2
CASAKNEQFF
TGTGCCAGCGCCAAAAATGAGCAGTTCTTC
>.|.|TRBJ1-2|TRBV7-9
CASSPGGDYGYTF
TGTGCCAGCAGCCCCGGGGGGGACTATGGCTACACCTTC
>.|.|TRBJ2-2|TRBV11-2
CASSLAGRSGELFF
TGTGCCAGCAGCTTAGCGGGAAGATCCGGGGAGCTGTTTTTT
>.|.|TRBJ2-2|TRBV28
CASSLTSGNTGELFF
TGTGCCAGCAGTTTAACGTCAGGGAACACCGGGGAGCTGTTTTTT
>.|.|TRBJ1-1|TRBV7-9
CASSFDGNTEAFF
TGTGCCAGCAGCTTTGATGGGAACACTGAAGCTTTCTTT
>TRBD1|.|TRBJ2-1|TRBV29-1
CSVYRDSSYNEQFF
TGCAGCGTCTACCGGGACAGCTCCTACAATGAGCAGTTCTTC
>.|.|TRBJ2-5|TRBV7-9
CASSSTPGEAQYF
TGTGCCAGCAGCTCTACCCCTGGGGAGGCCCAGTACTTC
>TRBD2|few|TRBJ2-7|TRBV5-1
CASSLGGTTSYEQYF
TGCGCCAGCAGCTTGGGGGGGACTACCTCCTACGAGCAGTACTTC
>.|.|TRBJ1-1|TRBV7-7
CASSAQVNTEAFF
TGTGCCAGCAGCGCACAGGTGAACACTGAAGCTTTCTTT
>.|.|TRBJ2-7|TRBV6-5
CASSDRLEQYF
TGTGCCAGCAGCGATCGGTTAGAGCAGTACTTC
>.|.|TRBJ2-7|TRBV7-3
CASSLGFEGSEQYF
TGTGCCAGCAGCTTAGGATTTGAGGGAAGCGAGCAGTACTTC
>.|.|TRBJ2-6|TRBV19
CASSSPGLASGANVLTF
TGTGCCAGTAGTTCCCCGGGACTGGCCTCTGGGGCCAACGTCCTGACTTTC
>TRBD1|few|TRBJ2-2|TRBV19
CASSDRTGGKTGELFF
TGTGCCAGTAGTGACCGGACAGGGGGGAAAACCGGGGAGCTGTTTTTT
>TRBD1|.|TRBJ2-7|TRBV9
CASSPRDRSYGEQYF
TGTGCCAGCAGCCCCCGGGACAGATCCTACGGCGAGCAGTACTTC
>.|once|TRBJ2-7|TRBV18
CASSGDAAREQYF
TGTGCCAGCTCGGGGGACGCAGCTCGGGAGCAGTACTTC
>.|.|TRBJ2-1|TRBV4-2
CASSQDPQQEQFF
TGTGCCAGCAGCCAAGACCCCCAACAGGAGCAGTTCTTC
>.|.|TRBJ2-1|TRBV10-3
CAISESAYNEQFF
TGTGCCATCAGTGAGTCGGCATACAATGAGCAGTTCTTC
>.|few|TRBJ2-7|TRBV7-9
CASSSVMVGESYEQYF
TGTGCCAGCAGCTCCGTCATGGTGGGGGAGTCCTACGAGCAGTACTTC
>.|.|TRBJ2-1|TRBV6-5
CASSYAPGVYEQFF
TGTGCCAGCAGTTACGCACCGGGTGTGTATGAGCAGTTCTTC
>.|.|TRBJ2-1|TRBV15
CATSSRDEQFF
TGTGCCACGTCTAGCAGGGATGAGCAGTTCTTC
>.|.|TRBJ2-5|TRBV15
CATSKAGETQYF
TGTGCCACCAGCAAGGCTGGGGAGACCCAGTACTTC
>TRBD2|few|TRBJ2-2|TRBV5-4
CASRPGTSGFTGELFF
TGTGCCAGCAGGCCCGGGACTAGCGGTTTTACCGGGGAGCTGTTTTTT
>.|once|TRBJ1-1|TRBV5-1
CASSLTGSYGAEAFF
TGCGCCAGCAGCTTGACCGGGAGCTACGGAGCTGAAGCTTTCTTT
>.|once|TRBJ2-7|TRBV6-5
CASSSRGGTHSYEQYF
TGTGCCAGCAGTTCACGGGGCGGGACTCACTCCTACGAGCAGTACTTC
>TRBD2|.|TRBJ2-5|TRBV4-1
CASSQVGLAGGGQETQYF
TGCGCCAGCAGCCAAGTGGGACTAGCGGGAGGTGGCCAAGAGACCCAGTACTTC
>.|few|TRBJ2-1|TRBV20-1
CSATYNEQFF
TGCAGTGCTACATACAATGAGCAGTTCTTC
>.|.|TRBJ1-4|TRBV5-8
CAIRGGPTNEKLFF
TGTGCCATCCGGGGTGGGCCAACTAATGAAAAACTGTTTTTT
>TRBD2|.|TRBJ2-1|TRBV7-2
CASSLTSGIWNEQFF
TGTGCCAGCAGCTTAACTAGCGGGATCTGGAATGAGCAGTTCTTC
>.|.|TRBJ1-2|TRBV7-8
CASSGGPNYGYTF
TGTGCCAGCAGCGGAGGTCCTAACTATGGCTACACCTTC
>TRBD2|.|TRBJ2-2|TRBV7-2
CASSFHLASGTKFGELFF
TGTGCCAGCAGCTTCCACCTGGCTAGCGGGACAAAATTCGGGGAGCTGTTTTTT